The 25 T cell receptor beta chains below all came from one sample that was sequenced in a study of beta chain features in type 1 diabetes. General study points: Moderate yet significant TCRB CDR3 shortening was seen in Type 1 diabetes patients in all four CD4+ subsets.

Expressed TCRB transcripts were sequenced because the isolated RNA had all been reverse transcribed beforehand. Clones were sequenced by immunoSEQ multiplex PCR, and TCRdb holds only the in-frame ones, with some missing. The sample has about 300,000 clones; roughly 14% are singletons. Which antigens these TCRs recognize remains unknown. Sequences were obtained from naive CD4+ T cells from blood. The receptor set was obtained from a woman aged 18-30 years with type 1 diabetes.

This clone has a handful of counts. The rearrangement joins TRBV27 to TRBJ1-2, with D uncertain. The CDR3 extends over 14 amino acids. The V gene's germline CDR1 is MNHEY and CDR2 SMNVEV (reference sequence). V was trimmed by 6 bases and J by 0 bases, leaving 11 bases between them. CDR3 loop: CASSRDAPNYGYTF. The CDR3 nucleotides read TGTGCCAGCAGCCGGGATGCCCCTAACTATGGCTACACCTTC.

The rearrangement joins TRBV6-6 to TRBJ2-7, with TRBD2 matching over 7 bases. CDR3 size: 13 residues. With 11 bases clipped from V and 6 bases from J, the junction kept 13 bases outside the gene matches. The germline V gene encodes CDR1 MNHNY and CDR2 SVGAGI (reference sequence). CDR3 nucleotide sequence: TGTGCCGCGAGGGAGGGTGACGACCGCGAGCAGTACTTC. As protein: CAAREGDDREQYF.

A few counts support this clone. The chain combines TRBV7-2 with TRBJ2-5; no definite D call. The length of the CDR3 is 16 residues. Trimming removed 3 bases at V and 0 bases at J, with 14 bases between. From germline, CDR1 is SGHTA and CDR2 FQGNSA. The CDR3 nucleotides are TGTGCCAGCAGCTTTCGTGTGGGCCGGAACCAAGAGACCCAGTACTTC. Translating it yields CASSFRVGRNQETQYF.

In nucleotides, the CDR3 is TGTGCCAGCAGTGGGGGGACTAGCGGGAGTACCGGGGAGCTGTTTTTT. Amino acids: CASSGGTSGSTGELFF. The V call is TRBV28, the J call TRBJ2-2, with 14 bases fitting TRBD2. Trimming took 5 bases from V and 5 from J; bases not matched to a gene: 4. The CDR3 covers 16 residues. Per germline, CDR1 MDHEN and CDR2 SYDVKM.

The rearrangement links TRBV18 to TRBJ2-2, with TRBD2 matching 12 bases. Germline CDR1 reads KGHSH; CDR2 reads LQKENI. V was clipped by 5 bases and J by 5 bases; unmatched bases: 12. The CDR3 runs to 18 residues. Here the CDR3 reads CASSIGVTSGSGTGELFF. CDR3 nucleotide sequence: TGTGCCAGCTCAATAGGAGTGACTAGCGGGAGTGGAACCGGGGAGCTGTTTTTT.

This clone was detected a few times. This chain links TRBV7-9 with TRBJ1-1; D is unresolved. The CDR3 runs 12 residues. The germline CDR1 and CDR2 sequences are SEHNR and FQNEAQ (reference sequence). The V gene lost 5 bases and the J gene lost 4 bases, with 8 bases spanning the gap. The CDR3 is CASSALSTEAFF. The CDR3 coding sequence is TGTGCCAGCAGCGCTCTGAGCACTGAAGCTTTCTTT.

The chain uses TRBV9 and TRBJ2-1; TRBD1 matches 12 bases. With 2 bases clipped from V and 8 bases from J, the junction kept 5 bases outside the gene matches. The CDR3 is 15 amino acids. Germline V CDR1 and CDR2: SGDLS, YYNGEE. The CDR3 sequence is CASSVGTGGAYEQFF. CDR3 DNA: TGTGCCAGCAGCGTTGGGACAGGGGGCGCGTATGAGCAGTTCTTC.

This clone appeared a few times. The chain carries TRBV14 and TRBJ2-1; no definite D call. Trimming cost V 5 bases and J 0 bases, with 8 bases left between them. The CDR3 consists of 14 residues. CDR1 and CDR2 from the germline V gene are SGHDN and FVKESK. CDR3 sequence: CASSLRDSYNEQFF. In nucleotides, the CDR3 is TGTGCCAGCAGCTTGCGAGACTCCTACAATGAGCAGTTCTTC.

V and J are TRBV29-1 and TRBJ1-1; D gene uncertain. Per germline, CDR1 SQVTM and CDR2 ANQGSEA. The CDR3 consists of 13 residues. The V gene lost 8 bases and the J gene lost 0 bases, with 13 bases spanning the gap. The CDR3 DNA sequence: TGCAGCACTCGGACTTTTATGAACACTGAAGCTTTCTTT. It codes for CSTRTFMNTEAFF.

This clone was observed a handful of times. CDR3 coding DNA: TGTGCCAGCAGTATAACCGGGACAGGGGGCTTCGAGCAGTACTTC. As protein: CASSITGTGGFEQYF. The chain carries TRBV28 and TRBJ2-7; 12 bases match TRBD1. Germline lookup yields CDR1 MDHEN and CDR2 SYDVKM. This CDR3 comprises 15 residues. V was pared by 5 bases and J by 6 bases, with 8 bases of the junction left unmatched.

The chain recombines TRBV5-4 with TRBJ2-5, with 7 bases fitting TRBD2. CDR3 length equals 13 residues. J gave up 5 bases and V 4 bases, and 5 bases lay outside the gene matches. Germline V CDR1 and CDR2: SGHNT, YYREEE (reference sequence). CDR3 protein: CASSGRAGETQYF. CDR3 coding DNA: TGTGCCAGCAGCGGGAGGGCCGGGGAGACCCAGTACTTC.

In its sample, this clone was seen a few times. The chain has TRBV7-9 and TRBJ1-1; unclear D gene. Per germline, CDR1 SEHNR and CDR2 FQNEAQ (reference sequence). This CDR3 has 15 residues. V gave up 0 bases and J gave up 5 bases, with 13 bases separating them. CDR3 loop: CASSLAVVPETEAFF. The CDR3 DNA reads TGTGCCAGCAGCTTAGCAGTGGTACCGGAGACTGAAGCTTTCTTT.

This clone was detected a few times. V usage is TRBV30 and J usage is TRBJ1-2, with 7 positions matching TRBD1. The CDR3 spans 13 residues. Germline CDR1 is GTSNPN and CDR2 is SVGIG (reference sequence). V was clipped by 5 bases and J by 2 bases; unmatched bases: 5. CDR3 in amino acids: CAWEDRLNYGYTF. In DNA, the CDR3 is TGTGCCTGGGAGGACAGGTTAAACTATGGCTACACCTTC.

This chain uses TRBV9 with TRBJ2-1; TRBD2 matches at 11 bases. The CDR3 covers 14 residues. J was trimmed by 6 bases and V by 1 base; bases with no gene match: 0. Germline CDR1 is SGDLS and CDR2 is YYNGEE. The CDR3 loop reads CASSVTSGSNEQFF. As DNA, the CDR3 is TGTGCCAGCAGCGTAACTAGCGGGAGCAATGAGCAGTTCTTC.

This clone was counted only a few times. The rearrangement links TRBV7-2 to TRBJ2-2; TRBD2 might be the D (6 bases). V was shortened by 1 base and J by 8 bases, with 14 bases between the two germline ends. The CDR3 is 15 residues long. The V gene's germline CDR1 is SGHTA and CDR2 FQGNSA. The CDR3: CASSLGTGVAGELFF. CDR3 DNA sequence: TGTGCCAGCAGCTTAGGGACGGGGGTAGCGGGGGAGCTGTTTTTT.

This sequence joins TRBV5-4 and TRBJ2-3, with TRBD2 matching 7 bases. The CDR3 length is 14 residues. Trimming took 2 bases from V and 4 from J; bases not matched to a gene: 4. Germline-derived CDR1 and CDR2 are SGHNT and YYREEE (reference sequence). The CDR3 DNA is TGTGCCAGCAGCTTACCTAGCGGCCCAGATACGCAGTATTTT. Translating it yields CASSLPSGPDTQYF.

This clone has only a few counts. This chain connects TRBV5-1 to TRBJ2-1; 11 bases fit TRBD2. CDR3 length: 18 residues. Germline V gives CDR1 SGHRS, CDR2 YFSETQ. With V trimmed by 4 bases and J by 2 bases, 11 bases remained unmatched. The CDR3 DNA reads as TGCGCCAGCAGCCCCGGGACTAGCGGAGCCCAGGCCTACAATGAGCAGTTCTTC. Residues: CASSPGTSGAQAYNEQFF.

This clone appeared a few times. V and J are TRBV19 and TRBJ1-1; 8 bases are a match to TRBD1. J lost 4 bases, V lost 6 bases, and 13 bases had no gene match. This CDR3 is 16 amino acids long. The germline V gene has CDR1 LNHDA and CDR2 SQIVND (reference sequence). The CDR3: CASRPQTGESGTEAFF. In DNA, the CDR3 is TGTGCCAGTAGACCTCAGACAGGGGAGTCCGGCACTGAAGCTTTCTTT.

This clone has just a few counts. V is TRBV6-5 and J is TRBJ2-7; 9 bases map to TRBD1. The CDR3 spans 14 residues. Germline CDR1 is MNHEY and CDR2 is SVGAGI. V shed 4 bases, J shed 7 bases, and the junction held 8 bases outside the gene matches. CDR3 nucleotide sequence: TGTGCCAGCAGTTCCGGACAGGGGAGGGGAGAGCAGTACTTC. Translated: CASSSGQGRGEQYF.

This clone was detected only a few times. V usage is TRBV19 and J usage is TRBJ1-1, with D possibly matching TRBD1 (6 bases). V was trimmed by 0 bases and J by 10 bases, leaving 9 bases between them. This CDR3 comprises 12 residues. Germline V gene data show CDR1 as LNHDA and CDR2 as SQIVND (reference sequence). The CDR3 DNA follows: TGTGCCAGTAGTATAGAGGGGGCCTCAGCTTTCTTT. Its translation: CASSIEGASAFF.

CDR3 residues: CAISEDTKSPYEQYF. The CDR3 coding sequence is TGTGCCATCAGTGAGGACACCAAGAGCCCCTACGAGCAGTACTTC. J is TRBJ2-7 and V is TRBV10-3, with unresolved D. The V and J ends lost 2 bases and 2 bases respectively, with 13 bases between them. The CDR3 covers 15 residues. The germline gives CDR1 ENHRY, CDR2 SYGVKD.

The chain recombines TRBV5-1 with TRBJ2-1; 13 positions match TRBD2. Germline V gene lookup returns CDR1 SGHRS and CDR2 YFSETQ. J was trimmed by 4 bases and V by 4 bases; bases with no gene match: 2. The CDR3 is made up of 15 amino acids. The CDR3 protein is CASSVLAGGYNEQFF. In DNA, the CDR3 is TGCGCCAGCAGCGTACTAGCGGGGGGGTACAATGAGCAGTTCTTC.

The gene calls are TRBV5-1 and TRBJ2-3; D not resolved. Between the trimmed V and J ends, which lost 4 bases and 4 bases, there was a span of 10 bases. CDR3 size: 13 residues. The V gene's germline CDR1 is SGHRS and CDR2 YFSETQ. The DNA for the CDR3 is TGCGCCAGCAGCATCACTGCGCCAGATACGCAGTATTTT. Amino acids: CASSITAPDTQYF.

Only a few counts were recorded for this clone. This sequence joins TRBV2 and TRBJ2-4; 8 nucleotides match TRBD2. V lost 7 bases and J lost 8; bases outside the gene matches: 7. This CDR3 is 13 amino acids long. Germline V CDR1 and CDR2: SNHLY, FYNNEI. The CDR3 sequence: CASKQTSVYIQYF. CDR3 bases: TGTGCCAGCAAGCAGACTAGCGTTTACATTCAGTACTTC.

This clone was counted only a few times. The rearrangement links TRBV7-3 to TRBJ2-1; tentatively, D is TRBD1 (6 bases). CDR1 and CDR2 (germline): SGHTA, FQGTGA. The V gene lost 0 bases and the J gene lost 3 bases, with 9 bases spanning the gap. The CDR3 has 15 residues. The CDR3 sequence is CASSLTGTLYNEQFF. CDR3 sequence (DNA): TGTGCCAGCAGCTTAACCGGGACACTCTACAATGAGCAGTTCTTC. Together with reference TRBV7-3 and TRBJ2-1, the CDR3 gives the full variable domain: GAGVSQTPSNKVTEKGKYVELRCDPISGHTALYWYRQSLGQGPEFLIYFQGTGAADDSGLPNDRFFAVRPEGSVSTLKIQRTERGDSAVYLCASSLTGTLYNEQFFGPGTRLTVL.